The 8 T cell receptor beta chains given below trace back to one sample, sequenced in a study of cytomegalovirus exposure and HLA in healthy donors. A multiplex PCR was run with 60 Vbeta primers and 13 Jbeta primers. TCRdb keeps only in-frame clones here, not all; method: immunoSEQ multiplex PCR. The table includes approximately 150,000 clones, about two thirds detected once. Sample: PBMCs. These receptors were obtained from a woman aged 25 to 39 in good health and CMV-seronegative.

This chain connects TRBV5-4 to TRBJ1-3; 8 nucleotides agree with TRBD1. Germline CDR1 reads SGHNT; CDR2 reads YYREEE (reference sequence). The CDR3 covers 15 residues. V lost 4 bases to trimming and J lost 2 bases; unmatched junction nucleotides: 5. The CDR3 protein is CASSQSRGPGNTIYF. CDR3 DNA sequence: TGTGCCAGCAGCCAATCCAGGGGGCCTGGAAACACCATATATTTT.

The rearrangement uses TRBV10-1 and TRBJ2-1, with a weak D call TRBD1 (5 bases). The CDR3 contains 14 residues. V gave up 11 bases and J gave up 1 base, with 15 bases separating them. From germline, CDR1 is WNHNN and CDR2 SYGVQD (reference sequence). In nucleotides, the CDR3 is TGCGCCGGAAACGGACACGCTTCCTACAATGAGCAGTTCTTC. Encoded protein: CAGNGHASYNEQFF.

J is TRBJ2-5 and V is TRBV29-1; 14 bases map to TRBD2. The CDR3 runs to 16 residues. Germline V gives CDR1 SQVTM, CDR2 ANQGSEA. Germline trimming cut 6 bases from V and 4 bases from J; bases unmatched to any gene: 10. For the CDR3, the DNA is TGCAGCGTCCTTTTGACTAGCGGGGGGGCCGGAGAGACCCAGTACTTC. This encodes CSVLLTSGGAGETQYF.

The table lists this clone with a count of one. The chain is built from TRBV14 and TRBJ1-2, with no clear D. The CDR3 totals 16 residues. V was trimmed by 2 bases and J by 4 bases, leaving 17 bases between them. The germline V gene encodes CDR1 SGHDN and CDR2 FVKESK. CDR3 sequence (DNA): TGTGCCAGCAGCCAAATAAGTAGTGGAGGCGTCTATGGCTACACCTTC. Its translation is CASSQISSGGVYGYTF.

V gene TRBV2 combines with J gene TRBJ2-1; TRBD2 matches at 12 bases. The germline V gene encodes CDR1 SNHLY and CDR2 FYNNEI. V lost 2 bases to trimming and J lost 10 bases; unmatched junction nucleotides: 6. The CDR3 is made up of 15 amino acids. In DNA form, the CDR3 reads TGTGCCAGCAGTGAACTCCTAGCGGGGGGGCACGAGCAGTTCTTC. Translating gives CASSELLAGGHEQFF.

The J gene is TRBJ1-4, the V gene TRBV6-5; no clear D. Trimming took off 6 bases at V and 2 bases at J, with 10 bases between the two ends. The CDR3 is 14 residues long. Germline CDR1 MNHEY, CDR2 SVGAGI. CDR3 loop: CASRTDRTNEKLFF. The CDR3 nucleotides are TGTGCCAGCAGGACTGATAGGACTAATGAAAAACTGTTTTTT.

This clone showed up just a few times. This chain links TRBV7-2 with TRBJ1-1; no clear D gene. The V gene lost 1 base and the J gene lost 1 base, with 7 bases spanning the gap. Germline V lookup: CDR1 SGHTA, CDR2 FQGNSA. This CDR3 spans 14 amino acids. Written as DNA, the CDR3 is TGTGCCAGCAGCTTAGGACACGAGAACACTGAAGCTTTCTTT. Amino acid sequence: CASSLGHENTEAFF.

In its sample, this clone was seen a few times. The chain couples TRBV4-2 to TRBJ1-2, with D hard to call. This CDR3 is built from 17 residues. V lost 0 bases, J lost 8 bases, and 22 bases lay in between. Germline CDR1 reads LGHNA; CDR2 reads YNFKEQ. For the CDR3, the DNA is TGTGCCAGCAGCCAAGAATTCCCGCTCGGTCGGAGGTCAGGCTACACCTTC. Its protein product is CASSQEFPLGRRSGYTF.